Each of the 26 T cell receptor beta chains below was sequenced from the same sample in a study of blood T cell repertoires in COVID-19. Sequencing used immunoSEQ multiplex PCR; TCRdb keeps in-frame clones, though not all of them. The sample lists over 400,000 clones, approximately 90% seen once, with around 8% in the top ten. The specimen sequenced was PBMCs or T cells enriched from blood (not recorded which). These receptors originate from a woman in her fifties or sixties who had recovered from COVID-19.

This clone appeared a single time. The chain combines TRBV2 with TRBJ2-2; no firm D call. Germline values: CDR1 SNHLY, CDR2 FYNNEI. V dropped 4 bases and J dropped 7 bases, with 7 bases sitting between them. This CDR3 has 12 residues. CDR3 in DNA: TGTGCCAGCAGTGCTCAGTTCGGGGAGCTGTTTTTT. Residues: CASSAQFGELFF.

The rearrangement links TRBV24-1 to TRBJ1-4, with a weak D call TRBD1 (6 bases). Germline CDR1 and CDR2: KGHDR and SFDVKD. This CDR3 comprises 15 residues. V was shortened by 3 bases and J by 8 bases, with 15 bases between the two germline ends. CDR3 in DNA: TGTGCCACCAGTGATGCCCGGGGGGCGGGAGAAAAACTGTTTTTT. Translated, it gives CATSDARGAGEKLFF.

V is TRBV7-2 and J is TRBJ2-2, with D possibly TRBD2 on 6 matching bases. Germline CDR1 and CDR2: SGHTA and FQGNSA. The CDR3 length is 13 residues. V was clipped by 5 bases and J by 7 bases, with 11 bases between them. The CDR3 DNA reads as TGTGCCAGCAGCGGGGGGAAAGGCGGGGAGCTGTTTTTT. It is translated as CASSGGKGGELFF.

CDR3 in DNA: TGTGCCAGCAGTTATAACCAGGGCGTCAATCAGCCCCAGCATTTT. This sequence encodes CASSYNQGVNQPQHF. The genes are TRBV6-6 and TRBJ1-5, with a weak D call TRBD1 (5 bases). Per germline, CDR1 MNHNY and CDR2 SVGAGI (reference sequence). CDR3 length equals 15 residues. Trimming stripped 3 bases from V and 3 bases from J, with 12 bases between.

The chain combines TRBV10-3 with TRBJ2-7; TRBD1 agrees at 10 bases. The CDR3 sequence is 14 residues long. Germline V lookup: CDR1 ENHRY, CDR2 SYGVKD. The trim removed 8 bases at V and 8 bases at J, leaving 12 bases unmatched. The CDR3 is CAIVERLDRGQQYF. The CDR3, as DNA: TGTGCCATCGTCGAACGACTTGACAGGGGGCAGCAGTACTTC.

The V and J genes are TRBV6-1 and TRBJ2-3; tentative D call: TRBD1 (5 bases). V lost 2 bases, J lost 0 bases, and 12 bases lay in between. The CDR3 loop spans 16 amino acids. CDR1 is MNHNS, CDR2 SASEGT, per germline. CDR3 amino acids: CASSEPQGASTDTQYF. The DNA for the CDR3 is TGTGCCAGCAGTGAACCCCAAGGGGCTAGCACAGATACGCAGTATTTT.

The CDR3 DNA sequence: TGTGCCAGCAGTGAAGTCGGACAGGGTTTAGATCAGCCCCAGCATTTT. Translation: CASSEVGQGLDQPQHF. The J gene is TRBJ1-5, the V gene TRBV2; 8 nucleotides line up with TRBD1. V trimming: 1 base; J trimming: 5 bases; junction bases outside the gene matches: 7. The CDR3 contains 16 residues. Germline-derived CDR1 and CDR2 are SNHLY and FYNNEI.

The genes are TRBV2 and TRBJ2-7, with D possibly TRBD2 on 7 matching bases. Germline CDR1 SNHLY, CDR2 FYNNEI. The length of the CDR3 is 13 residues. The V end lost 7 bases, the J end lost 4 bases, and 14 bases lay between the germline ends. Written as DNA, the CDR3 is TGTGCCAGCACTCTGGGAGGGGGGTACGAGCAGTACTTC. It specifies CASTLGGGYEQYF.

The sample holds a few counts of this clone. This rearrangement joins TRBV21-1 to TRBJ2-7; the table's D call of TRBD1 was not tested on the DNA. TRBV21-1 is annotated as a pseudogene. The CDR3 is made up of 15 amino acids. The CDR3 loop is CASSKVNSFSYEQYV. The CDR3 coding sequence is TGTGCCAGCAGCAAAGTGAACAGCTTTTCCTACGAGCAGTACGTC.

The gene calls are TRBV7-5 and TRBJ2-7; no DNA check was done on the table's D call, TRBD1. TRBV7-5 is deemed a pseudogene. The CDR3 consists of 17 residues. In DNA form, the CDR3 reads TGTGCCAGAAGCTCAAAGGGACAGGAGAGAATTCCCTACGAGCAGTACGTC. Translation gives CARSSKGQERIPYEQYV.

The chain has TRBV28 and TRBJ1-4; the match to TRBD1 covers 10 bases. The CDR3 spans 16 residues. J lost 3 bases, V lost 2 bases, and 3 bases had no gene match. In germline, CDR1 is MDHEN, CDR2 SYDVKM. CDR3 sequence (DNA): TGTGCCAGCAGTTTACGGACAGGGGGTGCTAATGAAAAACTGTTTTTT. It translates to CASSLRTGGANEKLFF.

On this clone: This specimen includes other DNA sequences encoding the same CDR3. The rearrangement joins TRBV24-1 to TRBJ2-3, with D tentatively TRBD2 (6 bases). V was pared by 9 bases and J by 3 bases, with 9 bases between. CDR1 is KGHDR and CDR2 is SFDVKD in the germline V gene. This CDR3 region has 12 residues. CDR3 sequence reads: CATSGGTDTQYF. CDR3 DNA sequence: TGTGCCACCTCCGGGGGTACAGATACGCAGTATTTT.

CDR3 bases: TGCGCCAGCAGTCAGGGACAGGGGGCGGGAGAAAAACTGTTTTTT. Translating it yields CASSQGQGAGEKLFF. The V gene is TRBV23-1, the J gene TRBJ1-4; the match to TRBD1 covers 12 bases. TRBV23-1 is assigned to the ORF class and has an uncertain function. Trimming at V came to 3 bases and at J to 8 bases, leaving 4 bases not matched to a gene. The CDR3 has 15 residues.

The V call is TRBV23-1, the J call TRBJ2-2, with a weak D call TRBD2 (6 bases). TRBV23-1 is an ORF for which the function is uncertain. V gave up 4 bases and J gave up 0 bases, with 18 bases separating them. The CDR3 runs 18 residues. DNA of the CDR3: TGCGCCAGCAGTCGAGGGAGGAGAGGGGCCCCGAACACCGGGGAGCTGTTTTTT. Protein product: CASSRGRRGAPNTGELFF.

V usage is TRBV6-6 and J usage is TRBJ1-3, with D possibly TRBD1 on 6 matching bases. The germline gives CDR1 MNHNY, CDR2 SVGAGI (reference sequence). V lost 7 bases and J 7 bases, leaving 20 bases between the germline ends. The CDR3 has 15 residues. The CDR3 region is CASTRTDSKRNTIYF. CDR3 bases: TGTGCCAGCACTCGAACGGACAGCAAACGGAACACCATATATTTT.

This clone appeared a single time. The chain combines TRBV21-1 with TRBJ2-5; the D call in the table, TRBD2, was not verified against the DNA. TRBV21-1 is tagged as a pseudogene. The CDR3 sequence is 12 residues long. This CDR3 reads CASSMRRETQYF. For the CDR3, the DNA is TGTGCCAGCAGCATGAGGAGGGAGACCCAGTACTTC.

This rearrangement joins TRBV27 to TRBJ2-3; possibly TRBD1 for D (6 bases). CDR1 and CDR2 (germline): MNHEY, SMNVEV (reference sequence). The CDR3 consists of 17 residues. Trimming took off 3 bases at V and 2 bases at J, with 18 bases between the two ends. The CDR3 loop is CASSLNDRHPSTDTQYF. In DNA form, the CDR3 reads TGTGCCAGCAGTTTGAATGACAGGCACCCCTCCACAGATACGCAGTATTTT.

This clone was seen only a few times. The rearrangement joins TRBV11-2 to TRBJ2-1; maybe TRBD2 (6 bases). The germline gives CDR1 SGHAT, CDR2 FQNNGV. The CDR3 has 13 amino acids. V was clipped by 4 bases and J by 4 bases, with 8 bases between them. The DNA of the CDR3 is TGTGCCAGCAGCTCGGGACTGTACAATGAGCAGTTCTTC. Translating it yields CASSSGLYNEQFF.

The gene calls are TRBV11-2 and TRBJ2-5; weak D call: TRBD1 (6 bases). Trimming shortened V by 1 base and J by 3 bases, and 9 bases separated the two germline ends. Germline CDR1 SGHAT, CDR2 FQNNGV. This CDR3 region has 14 residues. In nucleotides, the CDR3 is TGTGCCAGCAGCTTAGGGAACAGGGAAGAGACCCAGTACTTC. Amino acid sequence: CASSLGNREETQYF. Variable domain in full (rest from reference TRBV11-2 and TRBJ2-5): EAGVAQSPRYKIIEKRQSVAFWCNPISGHATLYWYQQILGQGPKLLIQFQNNGVVDDSQLPKDRFSAERLKGVDSTLKIQPAKLEDSAVYLCASSLGNREETQYFGPGTRLLVL.

Notes on this clone: Other nucleotide sequences from this sample produce the same CDR3. Here the CDR3 reads CASSLQGFYGYTF. CDR3 in DNA: TGTGCCAGCAGCCTCCAGGGTTTCTATGGCTACACCTTC. This chain connects TRBV3-1 (or the pseudogene TRBV3-2) to TRBJ1-2; D is possibly TRBD1 (5 bases). V lost 4 bases to trimming and J lost 4 bases, with 10 bases between them. The CDR3 spans 13 residues. The germline gives CDR1 LGHDT, CDR2 YNNKEL (reference sequence).

The DNA of the CDR3 is TGTGCCTGGAGTGCCAGGGGCTATCAGCCCCAGCATTTT. Residues: CAWSARGYQPQHF. The chain carries TRBV30 and TRBJ1-5; tentative D call: TRBD1 (6 bases). Between the trimmed V and J ends, which lost 1 base and 5 bases, there was a span of 9 bases. Germline V gene sequence: CDR1 GTSNPN, CDR2 SVGIG (reference sequence). The CDR3 has 13 amino acids.

V usage is TRBV12-3 or TRBV12-4 and J usage is TRBJ2-1, with D perhaps matching TRBD1 (5 bases). Trimming shortened V by 1 base and J by 7 bases, and 8 bases separated the two germline ends. This CDR3 is 13 amino acids long. The CDR3 is CASSLVAGNEQFF. In DNA form, the CDR3 reads TGTGCCAGCAGTTTAGTGGCAGGGAATGAGCAGTTCTTC.

The chain joins TRBV5-1 to TRBJ1-1; D uncertain. Germline V lookup: CDR1 SGHRS, CDR2 YFSETQ. This CDR3 region has 17 residues. The V end was cut by 2 bases, the J end by 1 base, with 18 bases between. This CDR3 is CASSFNPGGKGNTEAFF. CDR3 coding DNA: TGCGCCAGCAGCTTTAACCCGGGAGGGAAGGGGAACACTGAAGCTTTCTTT.

The J gene is TRBJ1-1, the V gene TRBV7-2, with D possibly TRBD1 on 6 matching bases. Per germline, CDR1 SGHTA and CDR2 FQGNSA. The V and J ends lost 5 bases and 6 bases respectively, with 19 bases between them. The CDR3 has 15 amino acids. CDR3 nucleotide sequence: TGTGCCAGCAGCCGCGTTCGGACAGTAAAACCTGAAGCTTTCTTT. It yields the protein CASSRVRTVKPEAFF. The full variable domain, its missing parts supplied by reference TRBV7-2 and TRBJ1-1, is GAGVSQSPSNKVTEKGKDVELRCDPISGHTALYWYRQSLGQGLEFLIYFQGNSAPDKSGLPSDRFSAERTGGSVSTLTIQRTQQEDSAVYLCASSRVRTVKPEAFFGQGTRLTVV.

This clone was picked up one time. The chain joins TRBV5-4 to TRBJ2-3; the D is unclear. V lost 2 bases, J lost 3 bases, and 10 bases lay in between. CDR1 and CDR2 from the germline V gene are SGHNT and YYREEE (reference sequence). This CDR3 spans 14 amino acids. In DNA form, the CDR3 reads TGTGCCAGCAGCTTTCCCGCAGTTACAGATACGCAGTATTTT. Residues: CASSFPAVTDTQYF.

This chain connects TRBV5-1 to TRBJ2-7; tentative D call: TRBD1 (6 bases). Germline values: CDR1 SGHRS, CDR2 YFSETQ. V was trimmed by 4 bases and J by 2 bases, leaving 10 bases between them. This CDR3 has 13 amino acids. This CDR3 is CASSPQGPYEQYF. The CDR3 DNA follows: TGCGCCAGCAGCCCTCAGGGGCCCTACGAGCAGTACTTC.